The 17 T cell receptor beta chains listed next were all sequenced from one sample in a study of cytomegalovirus exposure and HLA in healthy donors. Profiling relied on immunoSEQ multiplex PCR, and the TCRdb table lists in-frame clones only, not all of them. The repertoire holds roughly 250,000 clones, with around 85% as singletons. What was sequenced was PBMCs. These receptors originate from a woman aged 25 to 39 in good health and CMV-seropositive.

The chain links TRBV12-5 to TRBJ2-2; 11 bases are a match to TRBD2. CDR3 length: 19 residues. CDR1 is LGHNT, CDR2 FRNRAP, per germline. J gave up 3 bases and V 2 bases, and 11 bases lay outside the gene matches. CDR3 in DNA: TGTGCTAGTGGTTTGTGGAGACTAGCGGGGAAATTGGACACCGGGGAGCTGTTTTTT. The encoded protein is CASGLWRLAGKLDTGELFF.

This clone was found once. The J gene is TRBJ2-3, the V gene TRBV9; possibly TRBD2 for D (6 bases). V was trimmed by 0 bases and J by 0 bases, leaving 11 bases between them. The CDR3 totals 16 residues. Germline V lookup: CDR1 SGDLS, CDR2 YYNGEE. The CDR3, as DNA: TGTGCCAGCAGCGTAGACCATAGCGGTAGCACAGATACGCAGTATTTT. Its protein product is CASSVDHSGSTDTQYF. Complete variable domain (other parts from reference TRBV9 and TRBJ2-3): DSGVTQTPKHLITATGQRVTLRCSPRSGDLSVYWYQQSLDQGLQFLIQYYNGEERAKGNILERFSAQQFPDLHSELNLSSLELGDSALYFCASSVDHSGSTDTQYFGPGTRLTVL.

The chain employs TRBV28 and TRBJ2-4, with D unresolved. This CDR3 contains 17 residues. The germline V and J ends were trimmed by 2 bases and 4 bases, with 18 bases remaining between them. The germline CDR1 and CDR2 sequences are MDHEN and SYDVKM. The CDR3 here is CASSLTLGTKPKNIQYF. CDR3 nucleotide sequence: TGTGCCAGCAGTTTAACCCTAGGCACGAAGCCAAAAAACATTCAGTACTTC.

This rearrangement joins TRBV7-2 to TRBJ2-1; 14 bases are shared with TRBD2. With 5 bases clipped from V and 5 bases from J, the junction kept 5 bases outside the gene matches. Germline CDR1 SGHTA, CDR2 FQGNSA. The CDR3 covers 16 residues. CDR3 sequence: CASSKGTSGSNNEQFF. The CDR3 DNA follows: TGTGCCAGCAGCAAAGGGACTAGCGGGAGCAACAATGAGCAGTTCTTC.

The chain uses TRBV5-4 and TRBJ2-1; 9 bases map to TRBD1. V trimming: 5 bases; J trimming: 3 bases; junction bases outside the gene matches: 6. This CDR3 has 15 amino acids. CDR1 and CDR2 from the germline V gene are SGHNT and YYREEE (reference sequence). CDR3 sequence (DNA): TGTGCCAGCAGTTGGGGGGACAGGGACTACAATGAGCAGTTCTTC. Residues: CASSWGDRDYNEQFF.

V is TRBV27 and J is TRBJ2-7; no clear D. From germline, CDR1 is MNHEY and CDR2 SMNVEV (reference sequence). The germline V and J ends were trimmed by 4 bases and 7 bases, with 20 bases remaining between them. CDR3 length: 15 residues. CDR3 nucleotide sequence: TGTGCCAGCAGTTCGGAACCTGGCGGCCTGTGGGAGCAGTACTTC. It encodes CASSSEPGGLWEQYF.

The chain combines TRBV2 with TRBJ2-1; 7 positions match TRBD2. Trimming took 5 bases from V and 6 from J; bases not matched to a gene: 7. Germline V gene sequence: CDR1 SNHLY, CDR2 FYNNEI. The CDR3 has 14 amino acids. Here the CDR3 reads CASSKMTSSNEQFF. The CDR3 DNA reads as TGTGCCAGCAGTAAGATGACTAGCAGCAATGAGCAGTTCTTC.

The chain couples TRBV28 to TRBJ2-7, with D perhaps TRBD2 (6 bases). CDR3 length: 13 residues. The V end lost 5 bases, the J end lost 3 bases, and 11 bases lay between the germline ends. Germline CDR1 is MDHEN and CDR2 is SYDVKM. The CDR3 sequence is CASSLGGGYEQYF. The DNA for the CDR3 is TGTGCCAGCAGTCTTGGGGGAGGCTACGAGCAGTACTTC.

The chain has TRBV28 and TRBJ1-5, with 10 positions matching TRBD1. The CDR3 totals 16 residues. The V and J ends lost 2 bases and 3 bases, in that order; junction bases with no gene match: 4. Germline V gene sequence: CDR1 MDHEN, CDR2 SYDVKM. Here the CDR3 DNA reads TGTGCCAGCAGTTTAATCGGGACAGGGGACAATCAGCCCCAGCATTTT. Its translation: CASSLIGTGDNQPQHF.

The chain couples TRBV28 to TRBJ2-5, with a tentative D call TRBD2 (5 bases). CDR1 is MDHEN, CDR2 SYDVKM, per germline. The germline V and J ends were trimmed by 4 bases and 2 bases, with 11 bases remaining between them. CDR3 length: 14 residues. CDR3 nucleotides: TGTGCCAGCAGTTACCGGGGTCCTCAAGAGACCCAGTACTTC. The encoded protein is CASSYRGPQETQYF.

The chain links TRBV19 to TRBJ2-3; the D is unclear. V lost 3 bases, J lost 6 bases, and 4 bases lay in between. The CDR3 is 11 residues long. Germline CDR1 LNHDA, CDR2 SQIVND (reference sequence). This chain's CDR3 is CASSIVDTQYF. CDR3 DNA sequence: TGTGCCAGTAGTATCGTTGATACGCAGTATTTT.

This clone was recorded a few times. V usage is TRBV2 and J usage is TRBJ2-2; 14 nucleotides agree with TRBD2. The CDR3 has 16 residues. Germline values: CDR1 SNHLY, CDR2 FYNNEI. After removal of 4 bases from V and 4 bases from J, the junction contained 2 bases not matched to a gene. The CDR3 reads CASSGGLAGVTGELFF. In nucleotides, the CDR3 is TGTGCCAGCAGTGGGGGACTAGCGGGAGTCACCGGGGAGCTGTTTTTT.

This chain joins TRBV27 and TRBJ2-5; D is perhaps TRBD2 (5 bases). Deletions cut 5 bases from V and 1 base from J, with 8 bases between. Per the germline V gene, CDR1 is MNHEY and CDR2 is SMNVEV (reference sequence). The CDR3 length is 13 residues. The CDR3 reads CASSLAPQETQYF. CDR3 in DNA: TGTGCCAGCAGTCTAGCCCCCCAAGAGACCCAGTACTTC.

CDR3 in amino acids: CASSLGTSGSEQFF. CDR3 nucleotides: TGTGCCAGCAGCCTCGGGACTAGCGGGAGTGAGCAGTTCTTC. The chain combines TRBV7-8 with TRBJ2-1; TRBD2 aligns across 14 bases. V shed 5 bases, J shed 9 bases, and the junction held 3 bases outside the gene matches. The CDR3 extends over 14 amino acids. The V gene's germline CDR1 is SGHVS and CDR2 FQNEAQ.

The V and J genes are TRBV5-1 and TRBJ2-6; D is undetermined. V was trimmed by 6 bases and J by 4 bases, leaving 14 bases between them. The CDR3 totals 15 residues. The germline V gene encodes CDR1 SGHRS and CDR2 YFSETQ. The CDR3 protein is CASTPDAAGANVLTF. CDR3 in DNA: TGCGCCAGCACCCCTGACGCGGCCGGGGCCAACGTCCTGACTTTC.

This chain links TRBV4-1 with TRBJ2-4; maybe TRBD1 (6 bases). Trimming stripped 0 bases from V and 0 bases from J, with 9 bases between. Germline V gene data show CDR1 as MGHRA and CDR2 as YSYEKL. The CDR3 spans 16 residues. The CDR3 is CASSQEGALAKNIQYF. The CDR3 nucleotides are TGCGCCAGCAGCCAAGAGGGGGCTCTAGCCAAAAACATTCAGTACTTC.

The chain couples TRBV7-9 to TRBJ2-5; D possibly corresponds to TRBD1 (6 bases). Germline loops: CDR1 SEHNR, CDR2 FQNEAQ (reference sequence). The CDR3 contains 15 residues. V lost 1 base and J 2 bases, leaving 11 bases between the germline ends. The chain's CDR3 is CASSLGGGLQETQYF. The CDR3, as DNA: TGTGCCAGCAGCTTAGGTGGGGGCCTTCAAGAGACCCAGTACTTC.